A single sample is the source of the 14 T cell receptor beta chains below, sequenced in a study. TCRdb analysed the 5' RACE reads with MiXCR anew, one entry per CDR3 protein. Of tens of thousands of distinct CDR3 sequences in the sample, about a fifth are singletons; the top ten hold about 4.5%. Cells sorted as Tregs were CD4+, CD25+ and CD127-/low. The sequencing sample was made of Tregs sorted from a lymph node. These receptors came from a female donor with breast cancer.

This clonotype was found many times. The chain uses TRBV9 and TRBJ2-5, with 8 bases aligning to TRBD2. The V segment lost 2 bases and the J segment 5 bases; nucleotides outside the gene matches: 8. Germline CDR1 reads SGDLS; CDR2 reads YYNGEE. There are 15 residues in the CDR3. CDR3 sequence reads: CASSVVSGSGETQYF. In DNA, the CDR3 is TGTGCCAGCAGCGTGGTGAGCGGGAGCGGTGAGACCCAGTACTTC.

This clonotype was picked up a small number of times. The chain couples TRBV12-3 or TRBV12-4 to TRBJ2-7; D call uncertain. V lost 5 bases and J lost 5, with 13 bases in between. The CDR3 is 13 residues long. The CDR3: CASSTSSRDEQYF. CDR3 nucleotides: TGTGCCAGCAGTACCTCGTCTAGGGACGAGCAGTACTTC.

In this sample, this clonotype turned up a few times. CDR3 in DNA: TGCGCCAGCAGCGCACAACAGAGGAGGCCCCAGTACTTC. Translated, it gives CASSAQQRRPQYF. The chain joins TRBV5-1 to TRBJ2-5; a weak D match, TRBD2 (5 bases). This CDR3 comprises 13 residues. With 4 bases removed from V and 9 bases from J, the gap between germline ends came to 16 bases. Germline CDR1 SGHRS, CDR2 YFSETQ. The full variable domain, completed using reference TRBV5-1 and TRBJ2-5, is KAGVTQTPRYLIKTRGQQVTLSCSPISGHRSVSWYQQTPGQGLQFLFEYFSETQRNKGNFPGRFSGRQFSNSRSEMNVSTLELGDSALYLCASSAQQRRPQYFGPGTRLLVL.

The chain combines TRBV4-1 with TRBJ2-7; D is perhaps TRBD1 (6 bases). Germline CDR1 reads MGHRA; CDR2 reads YSYEKL. The CDR3 runs to 15 residues. V dropped 0 bases and J dropped 4 bases, with 13 bases sitting between them. The CDR3 DNA sequence: TGCGCCAGCAGCCAAGAAGGCAGGGGAGTTTACGAGCAGTACTTC. It is translated as CASSQEGRGVYEQYF.

This clonotype was detected only a few times. The chain links TRBV12-3 or TRBV12-4 to TRBJ2-7; D is perhaps TRBD1 or TRBD2 (5 bases each). V was trimmed by 3 bases and J by 3 bases, leaving 12 bases between them. The CDR3 totals 14 residues. CDR3: CASSFSGAYYEQYF. CDR3 DNA sequence: TGTGCCAGCAGTTTCTCCGGGGCGTACTACGAGCAGTACTTC.

The V and J genes are TRBV7-9 and TRBJ2-1, with 9 bases aligning to TRBD1. With V trimmed by 5 bases and J by 10 bases, 12 bases remained unmatched. CDR1 SEHNR and CDR2 FQNEAQ come from the germline V gene (reference sequence). CDR3 length equals 15 residues. The CDR3 region is CASSPRYRQGVEQFF. In DNA, the CDR3 is TGTGCCAGCAGCCCCCGATACCGACAGGGGGTCGAGCAGTTCTTC.

This clonotype was seen at least ten times. V and J are TRBV5-5 and TRBJ1-1, with D possibly matching TRBD1 (6 bases). The CDR3 has 16 residues. CDR1 and CDR2 from the germline V gene are SGHKS and YYEKEE (reference sequence). V was pared by 2 bases and J by 2 bases, with 16 bases between. DNA for the CDR3: TGTGCCAGCAGCTTACCACCGGGACACCCTAACACTGAAGCTTTCTTT. Encoded protein: CASSLPPGHPNTEAFF.

About this clonotype: A much larger clone lies a single base off, so this may be a read error. This chain uses TRBV28 with TRBJ2-1; 14 positions match TRBD2. CDR3 length equals 16 residues. Germline V gene data show CDR1 as MDHEN and CDR2 as SYDVKM. In DNA, the CDR3 is TGTGCCAGCAGTCCGCGACTAGCGGGAGGGGTCTATGAGCAGTCCTTC. Translation: CASSPRLAGGVYEQSF.

This clonotype showed up many times. V and J are TRBV30 and TRBJ2-7, with 8 bases identical to TRBD1. Germline V gene sequence: CDR1 GTSNPN, CDR2 SVGIG (reference sequence). The trim removed 4 bases at V and 0 bases at J, leaving 2 bases unmatched. The CDR3 totals 13 residues. CDR3 loop: CAWNRGSSYEQYF. The CDR3 region has the DNA TGTGCCTGGAACAGGGGGAGCTCCTACGAGCAGTACTTC.

This rearrangement joins TRBV27 to TRBJ2-2; TRBD1 matches at 8 bases. The CDR3 runs 15 residues. The J segment lost 4 bases and the V segment lost 5 bases, leaving 6 bases of the junction unmatched. CDR1 and CDR2 from the germline V gene are MNHEY and SMNVEV (reference sequence). CDR3 residues: CASSKAGGGTGELFF. The CDR3, as DNA: TGTGCCAGCAGTAAAGCAGGGGGCGGCACCGGGGAGCTGTTTTTT.

Turning to this clonotype: Possible read error: a much larger clone is one base away. The rearrangement links TRBV4-1 to TRBJ2-5, with D uncertain. In germline, CDR1 is MGHRA, CDR2 YSYEKL. This CDR3 has 11 amino acids. This CDR3 is CASSQSRTQHF. The CDR3 nucleotides are TGCGCCAGCAGCCAATCCCGTACCCAGCACTTC.

The chain employs TRBV29-1 and TRBJ1-2, with D perhaps matching TRBD1 (5 bases). CDR3 length: 12 amino acids. Deletions cut 3 bases from V and 6 bases from J, with 11 bases between. CDR1 is SQVTM and CDR2 is ANQGSEA in the germline V gene. CDR3 bases: TGCAGCGTTGACGGCAGGGTGGATGGCTACACCTTC. Its protein is CSVDGRVDGYTF. The full variable domain, its missing parts supplied by reference TRBV29-1 and TRBJ1-2, is SAVISQKPSRDICQRGTSLTIQCQVDSQVTMMFWYRQQPGQSLTLIATANQGSEATYESGFVIDKFPISRPNLTFSTLTVSNMSPEDSSIYLCSVDGRVDGYTFGSGTRLTVV.

This clonotype occurred a few times. The J gene is TRBJ2-1, the V gene TRBV5-1, with 11 bases that match TRBD2. The CDR3 runs to 14 residues. From germline, CDR1 is SGHRS and CDR2 YFSETQ. V was clipped by 5 bases and J by 5 bases; unmatched bases: 3. CDR3 nucleotides: TGCGCCAGCAGACTAGCGGGAGTCAACAATGAGCAGTTCTTC. Protein sequence: CASRLAGVNNEQFF.

The genes are TRBV27 and TRBJ1-5; D is perhaps TRBD1 (6 bases). In germline, CDR1 is MNHEY, CDR2 SMNVEV (reference sequence). The CDR3 loop spans 14 amino acids. V lost 7 bases and J lost 2, with 12 bases in between. CDR3 loop: CASKTRGGNQPQHF. CDR3 bases: TGTGCCAGCAAAACCAGGGGTGGCAATCAGCCCCAGCATTTT.